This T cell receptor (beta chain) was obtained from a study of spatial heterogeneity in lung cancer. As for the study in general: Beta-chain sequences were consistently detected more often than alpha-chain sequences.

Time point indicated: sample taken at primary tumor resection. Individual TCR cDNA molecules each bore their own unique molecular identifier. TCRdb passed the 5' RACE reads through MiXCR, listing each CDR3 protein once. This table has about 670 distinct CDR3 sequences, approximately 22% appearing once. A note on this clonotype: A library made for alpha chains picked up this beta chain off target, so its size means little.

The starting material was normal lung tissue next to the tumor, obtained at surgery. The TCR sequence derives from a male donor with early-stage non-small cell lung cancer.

The CDR3 loop reads CARPNRYYEQYF. The DNA of the CDR3 is TGTGCCAGACCCAACAGGTACTACGAGCAGTACTTC. The V and J genes are TRBV2 and TRBJ2-7; D may be TRBD1 (5 bases). Germline-derived CDR1 and CDR2 are SNHLY and FYNNEI. Between the trimmed V and J ends, which lost 9 bases and 3 bases, there was a span of 12 bases. CDR3 length: 12 residues.